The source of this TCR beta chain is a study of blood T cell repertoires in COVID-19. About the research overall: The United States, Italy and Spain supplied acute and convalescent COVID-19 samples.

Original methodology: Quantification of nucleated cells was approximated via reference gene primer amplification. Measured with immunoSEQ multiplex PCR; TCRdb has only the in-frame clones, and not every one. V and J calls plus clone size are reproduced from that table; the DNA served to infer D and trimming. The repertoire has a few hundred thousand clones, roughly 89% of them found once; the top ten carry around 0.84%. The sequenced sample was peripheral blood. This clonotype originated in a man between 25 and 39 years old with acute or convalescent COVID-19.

CDR3 sequence (DNA): TGTGCCAGCCTTGCGGGGGAAAAACTGTTTTTT. Amino acids: CASLAGEKLFF. The chain has TRBV18 and TRBJ1-4; D uncertain. Trimming pared 8 bases from V and 8 bases from J, leaving 9 bases between. There are 11 residues in the CDR3. Germline CDR1 and CDR2: KGHSH and LQKENI.